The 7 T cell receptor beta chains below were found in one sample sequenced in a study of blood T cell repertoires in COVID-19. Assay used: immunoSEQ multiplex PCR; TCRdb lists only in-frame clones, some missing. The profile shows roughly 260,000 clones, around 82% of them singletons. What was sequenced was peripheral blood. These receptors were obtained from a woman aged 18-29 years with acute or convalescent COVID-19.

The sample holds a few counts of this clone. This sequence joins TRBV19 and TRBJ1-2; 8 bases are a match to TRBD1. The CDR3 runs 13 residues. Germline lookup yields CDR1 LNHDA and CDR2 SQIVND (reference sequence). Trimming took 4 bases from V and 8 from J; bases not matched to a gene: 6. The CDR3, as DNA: TGTGCCAGTAGTACCAGACAGGGGATCGGCTACACCTTC. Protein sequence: CASSTRQGIGYTF.

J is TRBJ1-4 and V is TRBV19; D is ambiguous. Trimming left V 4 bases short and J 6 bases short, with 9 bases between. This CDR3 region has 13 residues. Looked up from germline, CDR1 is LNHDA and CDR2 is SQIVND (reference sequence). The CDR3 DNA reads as TGTGCCAGTAGTAGGACTAACGATGAAAAACTGTTTTTT. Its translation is CASSRTNDEKLFF.

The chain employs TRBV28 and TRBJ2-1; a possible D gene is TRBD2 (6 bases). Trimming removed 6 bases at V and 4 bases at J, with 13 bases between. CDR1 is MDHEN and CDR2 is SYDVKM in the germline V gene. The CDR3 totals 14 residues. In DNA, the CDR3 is TGTGCCAGCAGGCTTCTCGGGGGTTACAATGAGCAGTTCTTC. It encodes CASRLLGGYNEQFF.

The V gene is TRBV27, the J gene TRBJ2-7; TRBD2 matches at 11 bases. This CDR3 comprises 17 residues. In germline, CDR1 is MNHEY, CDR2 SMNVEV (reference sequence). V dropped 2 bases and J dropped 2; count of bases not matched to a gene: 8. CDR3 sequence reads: CASSLGIGTSGTYEQYF. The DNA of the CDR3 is TGTGCCAGCAGTTTAGGGATCGGGACTAGCGGTACCTACGAGCAGTACTTC.

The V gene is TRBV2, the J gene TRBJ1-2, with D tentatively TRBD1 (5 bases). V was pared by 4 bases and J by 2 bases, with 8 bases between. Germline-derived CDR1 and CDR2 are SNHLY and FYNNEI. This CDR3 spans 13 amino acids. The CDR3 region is CASSVSGNYGYTF. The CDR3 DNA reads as TGTGCCAGCAGTGTATCAGGGAACTATGGCTACACCTTC.

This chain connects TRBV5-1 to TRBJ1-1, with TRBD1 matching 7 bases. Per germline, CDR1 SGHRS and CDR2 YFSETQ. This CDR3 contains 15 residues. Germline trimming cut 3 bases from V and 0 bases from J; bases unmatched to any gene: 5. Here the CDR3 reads CASSSQTGMNTEAFF. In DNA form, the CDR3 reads TGCGCCAGCAGCTCCCAGACAGGGATGAACACTGAAGCTTTCTTT.

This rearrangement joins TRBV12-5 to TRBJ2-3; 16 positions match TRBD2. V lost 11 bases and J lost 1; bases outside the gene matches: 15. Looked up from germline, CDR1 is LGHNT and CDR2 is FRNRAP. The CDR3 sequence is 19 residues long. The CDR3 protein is CACDQDGTSGRGGTDTQYF. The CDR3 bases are TGTGCTTGTGACCAAGACGGGACTAGCGGGAGGGGGGGCACAGATACGCAGTATTTT.